The 31 T cell receptor beta chains given below trace back to one sample, sequenced in a study of blood T cell repertoires in COVID-19. Profiling relied on immunoSEQ multiplex PCR, and the TCRdb table lists in-frame clones only, not all of them. In the table there are 210,000 or so clones, 92% of which are singletons. Sequences were obtained from peripheral blood. These receptors all come from a man aged 25 to 40 with acute or convalescent COVID-19.

This chain joins TRBV27 and TRBJ2-7; the match to TRBD2 covers 8 bases. The CDR3 spans 14 residues. CDR1 is MNHEY, CDR2 SMNVEV, per germline (reference sequence). J gave up 6 bases and V 2 bases, and 6 bases lay outside the gene matches. CDR3 residues: CASSLGTRAPEQYF. CDR3 DNA: TGTGCCAGCAGTTTAGGGACTAGGGCCCCCGAGCAGTACTTC.

The chain carries TRBV24-1 and TRBJ1-3; 9 bases agree with TRBD1. The germline V gene encodes CDR1 KGHDR and CDR2 SFDVKD. V dropped 7 bases and J dropped 0; count of bases not matched to a gene: 6. The CDR3 is 16 residues long. This CDR3 is CATRGQGTSSGNTIYF. CDR3 DNA sequence: TGTGCCACCAGAGGACAGGGGACAAGCTCTGGAAACACCATATATTTT.

The chain joins TRBV6-5 to TRBJ2-7; possibly TRBD1 for D (6 bases). The CDR3 contains 14 residues. Looked up from germline, CDR1 is MNHEY and CDR2 is SVGAGI. V shed 5 bases and J shed 6 bases, with 17 bases lying between them. The CDR3 spells CASSTGTYPIEQYF. CDR3 DNA: TGTGCCAGCAGTACCGGGACATACCCTATCGAGCAGTACTTC.

The V gene is TRBV2, the J gene TRBJ1-5, with D possibly being TRBD1 (5 bases). The CDR3 is made up of 14 amino acids. Trimming removed 2 bases at V and 5 bases at J, with 10 bases between. The V gene's germline CDR1 is SNHLY and CDR2 FYNNEI. Here the CDR3 reads CASSERGGDQPQHF. In DNA form, the CDR3 reads TGTGCCAGCAGTGAAAGGGGTGGGGATCAGCCCCAGCATTTT.

This clone was seen just once. This rearrangement joins TRBV5-1 to TRBJ2-6, with D perhaps TRBD1 (6 bases). CDR1 SGHRS and CDR2 YFSETQ come from the germline V gene. The CDR3 consists of 16 residues. V lost 3 bases and J 2 bases, leaving 12 bases between the germline ends. The CDR3 DNA reads as TGCGCCAGCAGCTCCACCCCAGGGGCTGGGGCCAACGTCCTGACTTTC. Translated: CASSSTPGAGANVLTF.

This clone was counted a few times. The genes are TRBV7-2 and TRBJ2-2; D ambiguous. Trimming removed 3 bases from V and 4 bases from J, with 6 bases in between. CDR3 length: 13 residues. The germline V gene encodes CDR1 SGHTA and CDR2 FQGNSA. CDR3 sequence reads: CASSFYLTGELFF. Written as DNA, the CDR3 is TGTGCCAGCAGCTTCTACCTCACCGGGGAGCTGTTTTTT.

The chain joins TRBV29-1 to TRBJ1-2; no firm D call. The germline CDR1 and CDR2 sequences are SQVTM and ANQGSEA. This CDR3 is built from 12 residues. Trimming removed 8 bases at V and 8 bases at J, with 18 bases between. In nucleotides, the CDR3 is TGCAGCTTCCTCGGATTACGCGGGGGCTACACCTTC. As protein: CSFLGLRGGYTF.

The table lists this clone with a count of one. The genes are TRBV9 and TRBJ1-4; unclear D gene. The CDR3 consists of 13 residues. From germline, CDR1 is SGDLS and CDR2 YYNGEE. V lost 0 bases to trimming and J lost 10 bases, with 10 bases between them. This chain's CDR3 is CASSVGDKAKLFF. For the CDR3, the DNA is TGTGCCAGCAGCGTAGGAGACAAGGCAAAACTGTTTTTT.

V gene TRBV9 combines with J gene TRBJ2-2; D uncertain. Per germline, CDR1 SGDLS and CDR2 YYNGEE. Trimming removed 4 bases at V and 4 bases at J, with 8 bases between. CDR3 length: 13 amino acids. CDR3 loop: CASSPDITGELFF. For the CDR3, the DNA is TGTGCCAGCAGCCCAGACATCACCGGGGAGCTGTTTTTT.

The chain carries TRBV27 and TRBJ2-2, with a weak D call TRBD2 (6 bases). Trimming cost V 3 bases and J 3 bases, with 14 bases left between them. Germline V gives CDR1 MNHEY, CDR2 SMNVEV (reference sequence). This CDR3 is 16 amino acids long. The CDR3 loop reads CASSFGGRIHTGELFF. The DNA of the CDR3 is TGTGCCAGCAGTTTCGGAGGGAGGATCCACACCGGGGAGCTGTTTTTT.

The genes are TRBV7-9 and TRBJ2-2, with 11 bases aligning to TRBD2. V lost 0 bases, J lost 5 bases, and 2 bases stayed unmatched. Germline V lookup: CDR1 SEHNR, CDR2 FQNEAQ (reference sequence). This CDR3 is 16 amino acids long. This chain's CDR3 is CASSLARTSGTGELFF. CDR3 DNA sequence: TGTGCCAGCAGCTTAGCGAGGACTAGCGGGACCGGGGAGCTGTTTTTT.

This sequence joins TRBV19 and TRBJ1-6; 8 positions match TRBD1. Germline-derived CDR1 and CDR2 are LNHDA and SQIVND (reference sequence). J was trimmed by 8 bases and V by 4 bases; bases with no gene match: 4. The CDR3 extends over 14 amino acids. CDR3 loop: CASSKTGGYSPLHF. CDR3 coding DNA: TGTGCCAGTAGTAAAACAGGGGGTTATTCACCCCTCCACTTT.

This clone was detected only a few times. This rearrangement joins TRBV29-1 to TRBJ2-6; tentatively, D is TRBD1 (6 bases). The CDR3 contains 14 residues. The germline V gene encodes CDR1 SQVTM and CDR2 ANQGSEA. The ends were cut back, 7 bases at V and 1 base at J, with 11 bases in the middle. The CDR3 DNA is TGCAGCGCAGGGGTTGGGTCTGGGGCCAACGTCCTGACTTTC. This translates into CSAGVGSGANVLTF.

V usage is TRBV12-5 and J usage is TRBJ2-7, with 7 bases matching TRBD1. CDR3 length: 17 amino acids. Trimming at V came to 5 bases and at J to 5 bases, leaving 18 bases not matched to a gene. Per germline, CDR1 LGHNT and CDR2 FRNRAP. CDR3 bases: TGTGCTAGTGGTCCCTCCCGGGACAGTTACTTTAGGCACGAGCAGTACTTC. Protein product: CASGPSRDSYFRHEQYF.

The rearrangement joins TRBV6-1 to TRBJ1-5, with D tentatively TRBD1 (5 bases). With 3 bases removed from V and 0 bases from J, the gap between germline ends came to 12 bases. Germline assignment: CDR1 MNHNS and CDR2 SASEGT. The CDR3 runs 16 residues. The CDR3 DNA reads TGTGCCAGCAGTGATCAGGGATACGATAGCAATCAGCCCCAGCATTTT. Its protein is CASSDQGYDSNQPQHF.

The chain recombines TRBV7-2 with TRBJ1-1; 8 bases align to TRBD1. This CDR3 contains 15 residues. The germline V gene encodes CDR1 SGHTA and CDR2 FQGNSA. Trimming at V came to 5 bases and at J to 0 bases, leaving 5 bases not matched to a gene. CDR3: CASSLRTGMNTEAFF. The DNA for the CDR3 is TGTGCCAGCAGCCTCCGGACAGGGATGAACACTGAAGCTTTCTTT.

The V call is TRBV14, the J call TRBJ1-1; the D gene is possibly TRBD1 (5 bases). The CDR3 consists of 13 residues. V gave up 3 bases and J gave up 4 bases, with 9 bases separating them. CDR1 and CDR2 (germline): SGHDN, FVKESK. In DNA form, the CDR3 reads TGTGCCAGCAGCCAGTGGGGGGGCACTGAAGCTTTCTTT. Residues: CASSQWGGTEAFF.

The chain recombines TRBV15 with TRBJ1-4; perhaps TRBD1 as D (6 bases). Germline V CDR1 and CDR2: LNHNV, YYDKDF (reference sequence). The CDR3 is made up of 19 amino acids. Between the trimmed V and J ends, which lost 0 bases and 0 bases, there was a span of 17 bases. The CDR3 DNA reads as TGTGCCACCAGCAGAGACATCAAAAACACAGGGTCAACTAATGAAAAACTGTTTTTT. It yields the protein CATSRDIKNTGSTNEKLFF.

DNA for the CDR3: TGCGCCAGCAGCCAAGCCGACGGGGGGCGAAGGGAAAAACTGTTTTTT. This encodes CASSQADGGRREKLFF. V and J are TRBV4-1 and TRBJ1-4; possibly TRBD1 for D (6 bases). The V and J ends lost 1 base and 8 bases respectively, with 17 bases between them. Germline CDR1 MGHRA, CDR2 YSYEKL. This CDR3 region has 16 residues.

This clone was observed a single time. The chain links TRBV6-5 to TRBJ2-7; no definite D call. The V gene lost 7 bases and the J gene lost 7 bases, with 11 bases spanning the gap. The CDR3 sequence is 11 residues long. Germline V lookup: CDR1 MNHEY, CDR2 SVGAGI. In DNA, the CDR3 is TGTGCCAGCATACAGCATTTGGAGCAGTACTTC. Translating it yields CASIQHLEQYF.

In this sample, this clone turned up once. This chain connects TRBV12-3 or TRBV12-4 to TRBJ2-2; D not certain. CDR3 length: 13 residues. Trimming removed 1 base at V and 8 bases at J, with 8 bases between. In DNA, the CDR3 is TGTGCCAGCAGTTTAGTACTCGGGGGGGAGCTGTTTTTT. Amino acid sequence: CASSLVLGGELFF.

This clone was detected only once. V is TRBV2 and J is TRBJ2-3; D ambiguous. The CDR3 is 15 amino acids. The V end was cut by 8 bases, the J end by 0 bases, with 15 bases between. Germline assignment: CDR1 SNHLY and CDR2 FYNNEI. The CDR3 here is CASQRASTSTDTQYF. In DNA, the CDR3 is TGTGCCAGCCAAAGAGCTTCAACTAGCACAGATACGCAGTATTTT.

This clone was detected only once. The chain recombines TRBV30 with TRBJ1-5, with 7 positions matching TRBD1. The V and J ends lost 2 bases and 4 bases, in that order; junction bases with no gene match: 5. This CDR3 is built from 14 residues. Germline lookup yields CDR1 GTSNPN and CDR2 SVGIG (reference sequence). CDR3 in amino acids: CAWSIGTANQPQHF. CDR3 coding DNA: TGTGCCTGGAGTATAGGGACAGCAAATCAGCCCCAGCATTTT.

The chain combines TRBV7-3 with TRBJ1-5, with a weak D call TRBD1 (5 bases). CDR1 is SGHTA and CDR2 is FQGTGA in the germline V gene. Trimming stripped 5 bases from V and 6 bases from J, with 14 bases between. CDR3 length: 14 amino acids. CDR3: CASSRPGKGQPQHF. CDR3 DNA: TGTGCCAGCAGCCGACCAGGGAAGGGTCAGCCCCAGCATTTT.

This sequence joins TRBV5-1 and TRBJ2-2; 8 bases fit TRBD1. Germline V gene sequence: CDR1 SGHRS, CDR2 YFSETQ. This CDR3 comprises 16 residues. V gave up 6 bases and J gave up 6 bases; unmatched junction bases: 13. CDR3 sequence reads: CASTGWTGSAAGELFF. CDR3 DNA: TGCGCCAGCACGGGTTGGACAGGGTCCGCGGCCGGGGAGCTGTTTTTT.

The rearrangement joins TRBV6-5 to TRBJ2-1, with 8 bases that match TRBD2. The length of the CDR3 is 14 residues. Germline CDR1 MNHEY, CDR2 SVGAGI. V lost 10 bases and J lost 7; bases outside the gene matches: 12. This CDR3 reads CATRPPGGRNEQFF. The CDR3 coding sequence is TGTGCCACACGACCCCCGGGGGGGCGGAATGAGCAGTTCTTC.

A remark on this clone: This CDR3 is also generated by other DNA sequences in the sample. The chain carries TRBV6-6 and TRBJ1-5; perhaps TRBD1 as D (5 bases). Looked up from germline, CDR1 is MNHNY and CDR2 is SVGAGI (reference sequence). V was trimmed by 7 bases and J by 0 bases, leaving 7 bases between them. The CDR3 spans 13 residues. This CDR3 reads CASMGGSNQPQHF. CDR3 sequence (DNA): TGTGCCAGCATGGGGGGTAGCAATCAGCCCCAGCATTTT.

The rearrangement uses TRBV7-3 and TRBJ2-1, with D unresolved. The V and J ends lost 0 bases and 7 bases respectively, with 7 bases between them. Germline assignment: CDR1 SGHTA and CDR2 FQGTGA. The CDR3 loop spans 13 amino acids. The CDR3 bases are TGTGCCAGCAGCTTAACCACAGCTAATGAGCAGTTCTTC. Amino acids: CASSLTTANEQFF.

The gene calls are TRBV24-1 and TRBJ2-1, with 11 bases aligning to TRBD2. This CDR3 has 16 amino acids. Germline CDR1 KGHDR, CDR2 SFDVKD. V lost 4 bases, J lost 9 bases, and 10 bases stayed unmatched. CDR3 sequence: CATSDPLAGGSTEQFF. The DNA for the CDR3 is TGTGCCACCAGTGACCCGCTAGCGGGAGGATCTACTGAGCAGTTCTTC.

The V gene is TRBV28, the J gene TRBJ1-2; D perhaps matches TRBD1 (5 bases). The V end lost 5 bases, the J end lost 4 bases, and 8 bases lay between the germline ends. From germline, CDR1 is MDHEN and CDR2 SYDVKM. This CDR3 is built from 12 residues. The CDR3 spells CASSGGSYGYTF. For the CDR3, the DNA is TGTGCCAGCAGTGGGGGGAGCTATGGCTACACCTTC.

This rearrangement joins TRBV10-2 to TRBJ1-1; no clear D gene. Germline V lookup: CDR1 WSHSY, CDR2 SAAADI. V lost 4 bases and J 2 bases, leaving 11 bases between the germline ends. This CDR3 region has 14 residues. The CDR3 nucleotides are TGCGCCAGCAGTGTAGTGAGCCTTAACACTGAAGCTTTCTTT. As protein: CASSVVSLNTEAFF.